Listed below are T cell receptor beta chains from one sample, sequenced in a study of shared clonotypes between healthy human individuals. Libraries were prepared by immunoSEQ multiplex PCR; TCRdb keeps only in-frame clonotypes and omits some of them. In the table there are some 2,000,000 clones, 95% of which are singletons. Sequenced: naive CD4+ T cells sorted from blood. The source is a man aged 18-30 years in good health. Each CDR3 is given with its conserved first and last residue. A D gene is named only where the DNA matches it firmly. Size is stated for part of the rows, as once, few or many counts, or as a class when the clone is expanded.

abundance: once; d_gene: -; v_gene: TRBV18; j_gene: TRBJ1-5; CDR3aa: CASSEGFNQPQHF; CDR3nt: TGTGCCAGTTCTGAGGGGTTCAATCAGCCCCAGCATTTT
abundance: -; d_gene: TRBD1; v_gene: TRBV2; j_gene: TRBJ1-4; CDR3aa: CASRRLTGVTNEKLFF; CDR3nt: TGTGCCAGCAGGAGGTTAACAGGGGTAACTAATGAAAAACTGTTTTTT
abundance: many; d_gene: -; v_gene: TRBV20-1; j_gene: TRBJ1-2; CDR3aa: CSARVQGYTF; CDR3nt: TGCAGTGCTAGAGTGCAGGGCTACACCTTC
abundance: -; d_gene: -; v_gene: TRBV6-5; j_gene: TRBJ1-2; CDR3aa: CASSYGGSYGYTF; CDR3nt: TGTGCCAGCAGTTACGGCGGAAGCTATGGCTACACCTTC
abundance: -; d_gene: TRBD2; v_gene: TRBV10-3; j_gene: TRBJ2-7; CDR3aa: CAIRERGGTYEQYF; CDR3nt: TGTGCCATCAGGGAGCGGGGGGGGACCTACGAGCAGTACTTC
abundance: -; d_gene: -; v_gene: TRBV19; j_gene: TRBJ1-3; CDR3aa: CASNPGQTSGNTIYF; CDR3nt: TGTGCCAGTAACCCCGGACAAACCTCTGGAAACACCATATATTTT
abundance: -; d_gene: -; v_gene: TRBV7-2; j_gene: TRBJ2-5; CDR3aa: CASRYEGLGETQYF; CDR3nt: TGTGCCAGCCGCTACGAGGGCTTGGGAGAGACCCAGTACTTC
abundance: -; d_gene: -; v_gene: TRBV30; j_gene: TRBJ1-2; CDR3aa: CAWSESGDYGYTF; CDR3nt: TGTGCCTGGAGCGAGTCCGGGGACTATGGCTACACCTTC
abundance: -; d_gene: -; v_gene: TRBV5-1; j_gene: TRBJ1-5; CDR3aa: CASSLGTERNQPQHF; CDR3nt: TGCGCCAGCAGCTTGGGGACAGAACGCAATCAGCCCCAGCATTTT
abundance: -; d_gene: -; v_gene: TRBV7-2; j_gene: TRBJ2-7; CDR3aa: CASSSREVLRQYF; CDR3nt: TGTGCCAGCAGCTCAAGAGAGGTCCTTCGGCAGTACTTC
abundance: -; d_gene: -; v_gene: TRBV2; j_gene: TRBJ1-3; CDR3aa: CASKWGVGNTIYF; CDR3nt: TGTGCCAGCAAATGGGGAGTCGGAAACACCATATATTTT
abundance: -; d_gene: TRBD1; v_gene: TRBV18; j_gene: TRBJ1-1; CDR3aa: CASSRGQGVTEAFF; CDR3nt: TGTGCCAGCTCACGTGGACAGGGTGTCACTGAAGCTTTCTTT
abundance: -; d_gene: -; v_gene: TRBV7-6; j_gene: TRBJ2-7; CDR3aa: CASSLGPGTRYEQYF; CDR3nt: TGTGCCAGCAGCTTAGGGCCCGGGACGCGTTACGAGCAGTACTTC
abundance: once; d_gene: TRBD1; v_gene: TRBV30; j_gene: TRBJ1-2; CDR3aa: CAWSSGGQGAGYTF; CDR3nt: TGTGCCTGGAGTTCAGGGGGACAGGGAGCTGGCTACACCTTC
abundance: -; d_gene: -; v_gene: TRBV7-9; j_gene: TRBJ1-1; CDR3aa: CASSTTWGSTEAFF; CDR3nt: TGTGCCAGCAGCACAACGTGGGGGAGCACTGAAGCTTTCTTT
abundance: -; d_gene: TRBD1; v_gene: TRBV7-9; j_gene: TRBJ1-2; CDR3aa: CASSLKGLGDRDYGYTF; CDR3nt: TGTGCCAGCAGCTTAAAGGGTCTTGGTGACAGGGACTATGGCTACACCTTC
abundance: -; d_gene: TRBD2; v_gene: TRBV7-7; j_gene: TRBJ2-1; CDR3aa: CASSLTSGSTHEQFF; CDR3nt: TGTGCTAGCAGCTTGACTAGCGGGAGCACCCATGAGCAGTTCTTC
abundance: -; d_gene: TRBD1; v_gene: TRBV28; j_gene: TRBJ2-7; CDR3aa: CASSPGQGGMPREQYF; CDR3nt: TGTGCCAGCAGTCCGGGACAGGGAGGTATGCCGCGGGAGCAGTACTTC
abundance: -; d_gene: -; v_gene: TRBV4-1; j_gene: TRBJ2-1; CDR3aa: CASSQDVQGSYNEQFF; CDR3nt: TGCGCCAGCAGCCAAGATGTACAGGGTTCCTACAATGAGCAGTTCTTC
abundance: -; d_gene: TRBD1; v_gene: TRBV18; j_gene: TRBJ2-1; CDR3aa: CASSRNIGTVSYNEQFF; CDR3nt: TGTGCCAGCTCACGTAACATCGGGACAGTCTCCTACAATGAGCAGTTCTTC
abundance: -; d_gene: -; v_gene: TRBV28; j_gene: TRBJ1-1; CDR3aa: CASSPLWYTEAFF; CDR3nt: TGTGCCAGCAGTCCCCTTTGGTACACTGAAGCTTTCTTT
abundance: -; d_gene: -; v_gene: TRBV23-1; j_gene: TRBJ1-5; CDR3aa: CASSQSVSRGRQPQHF; CDR3nt: TGCGCCAGCAGTCAATCGGTTAGCAGGGGTCGTCAGCCCCAGCATTTT
abundance: -; d_gene: TRBD2; v_gene: TRBV29-1; j_gene: TRBJ2-2; CDR3aa: CSVQGLGNTGELFF; CDR3nt: TGCAGCGTGCAAGGACTAGGGAACACCGGGGAGCTGTTTTTT
abundance: -; d_gene: TRBD2; v_gene: TRBV4-3; j_gene: TRBJ2-3; CDR3aa: CASSHIPKTSGYTDTQYF; CDR3nt: TGCGCCAGCAGCCATATCCCTAAGACTAGCGGTTACACAGATACGCAGTATTTT
abundance: -; d_gene: -; v_gene: TRBV2; j_gene: TRBJ2-6; CDR3aa: CASKAGANVLTF; CDR3nt: TGTGCCAGCAAAGCTGGGGCCAACGTCCTGACTTTC
abundance: -; d_gene: -; v_gene: TRBV18; j_gene: TRBJ2-7; CDR3aa: CASSREEAYEQYF; CDR3nt: TGTGCCAGCTCACGGGAGGAAGCCTACGAGCAGTACTTC
abundance: -; d_gene: TRBD1; v_gene: TRBV28; j_gene: TRBJ2-7; CDR3aa: CASSPGQAAFYEQYF; CDR3nt: TGTGCCAGCAGCCCGGGACAGGCGGCCTTCTACGAGCAGTACTTC
abundance: -; d_gene: -; v_gene: TRBV30; j_gene: TRBJ2-3; CDR3aa: CAWSVGSGTDTQYF; CDR3nt: TGTGCCTGGAGTGTGGGTAGCGGCACAGATACGCAGTATTTT
abundance: -; d_gene: -; v_gene: TRBV5-1; j_gene: TRBJ2-1; CDR3aa: CASSLASSSYNEQFF; CDR3nt: TGCGCCAGCAGCTTGGCCAGCTCGAGTTACAATGAGCAGTTCTTC
abundance: -; d_gene: -; v_gene: TRBV29-1; j_gene: TRBJ1-1; CDR3aa: CSDYSLENTEAFF; CDR3nt: TGCAGCGACTACTCCCTCGAGAACACTGAAGCTTTCTTT
abundance: -; d_gene: -; v_gene: TRBV10-2; j_gene: TRBJ2-7; CDR3aa: CASLGGGSYEQYF; CDR3nt: TGCGCCAGCTTAGGTGGGGGCTCCTACGAGCAGTACTTC
abundance: -; d_gene: -; v_gene: TRBV18; j_gene: TRBJ1-4; CDR3aa: CASSVQGRAEKLFF; CDR3nt: TGTGCCAGCTCAGTACAGGGCCGGGCGGAAAAACTGTTTTTT
abundance: -; d_gene: -; v_gene: TRBV5-1; j_gene: TRBJ1-1; CDR3aa: CASSSPGGLNTEAFF; CDR3nt: TGCGCCAGCAGCTCCCCGGGAGGGTTGAACACTGAAGCTTTCTTT
abundance: -; d_gene: -; v_gene: TRBV15; j_gene: TRBJ1-2; CDR3aa: CATSRETVYSYGYTF; CDR3nt: TGTGCCACCAGCAGAGAAACAGTCTATTCCTATGGCTACACCTTC
abundance: -; d_gene: TRBD2; v_gene: TRBV7-2; j_gene: TRBJ2-5; CDR3aa: CASSLSAGARETQYF; CDR3nt: TGTGCCAGCAGCTTATCAGCGGGAGCGAGGGAGACCCAGTACTTC
abundance: -; d_gene: -; v_gene: TRBV5-1; j_gene: TRBJ2-7; CDR3aa: CASSLVDGLYEQYF; CDR3nt: TGCGCCAGCAGCTTGGTAGACGGATTATACGAGCAGTACTTC
abundance: once; d_gene: -; v_gene: TRBV30; j_gene: TRBJ2-7; CDR3aa: CAWGRPQMTYEQYF; CDR3nt: TGTGCCTGGGGCCGGCCTCAGATGACCTACGAGCAGTACTTC
abundance: -; d_gene: -; v_gene: TRBV5-4; j_gene: TRBJ1-1; CDR3aa: CASSPGGRNTEAFF; CDR3nt: TGTGCCAGCAGCCCCGGAGGGAGGAACACTGAAGCTTTCTTT
abundance: -; d_gene: -; v_gene: TRBV28; j_gene: TRBJ2-7; CDR3aa: CASSTGAGAWVYEQYF; CDR3nt: TGTGCCAGCAGTACCGGGGCAGGGGCATGGGTCTACGAGCAGTACTTC
abundance: -; d_gene: -; v_gene: TRBV7-3; j_gene: TRBJ2-7; CDR3aa: CASSLMVGPYEQYF; CDR3nt: TGTGCCAGCAGCTTGATGGTTGGTCCCTACGAGCAGTACTTC
abundance: -; d_gene: TRBD1; v_gene: TRBV2; j_gene: TRBJ1-2; CDR3aa: CASSHIGQGLGVDGYTF; CDR3nt: TGTGCCAGCAGTCACATCGGACAGGGACTAGGAGTTGATGGCTACACCTTC
abundance: -; d_gene: -; v_gene: TRBV19; j_gene: TRBJ1-2; CDR3aa: CASNIGKPNYGYTF; CDR3nt: TGTGCCAGTAACATAGGAAAACCTAACTATGGCTACACCTTC
abundance: -; d_gene: TRBD2; v_gene: TRBV5-1; j_gene: TRBJ2-1; CDR3aa: CASSESGTYNEQFF; CDR3nt: TGCGCCAGCAGTGAAAGCGGGACGTACAATGAGCAGTTCTTC
abundance: -; d_gene: -; v_gene: TRBV4-3; j_gene: TRBJ1-2; CDR3aa: CASSQQSPGLVSVGNYGYTF; CDR3nt: TGCGCCAGCAGCCAACAATCCCCCGGGCTGGTCTCGGTGGGTAACTATGGCTACACCTTC
abundance: -; d_gene: -; v_gene: TRBV19; j_gene: TRBJ2-1; CDR3aa: CASSRGANEQFF; CDR3nt: TGTGCCAGTAGTCGCGGTGCGAATGAGCAGTTCTTC
abundance: -; d_gene: -; v_gene: TRBV9; j_gene: TRBJ2-6; CDR3aa: CASSAAGVSGANVLTF; CDR3nt: TGTGCCAGCAGCGCAGCAGGGGTATCTGGGGCCAACGTCCTGACTTTC
abundance: -; d_gene: -; v_gene: TRBV5-6; j_gene: TRBJ2-7; CDR3aa: CASSSTNGITYEQYF; CDR3nt: TGTGCCAGCAGCTCAACCAACGGAATTACCTACGAGCAGTACTTC
abundance: -; d_gene: -; v_gene: TRBV5-6; j_gene: TRBJ2-1; CDR3aa: CASSQRTVSSSYNEQFF; CDR3nt: TGTGCCAGCAGCCAAAGGACCGTCTCAAGCTCCTACAATGAGCAGTTCTTC
abundance: -; d_gene: TRBD1; v_gene: TRBV5-1; j_gene: TRBJ2-2; CDR3aa: CASSSGQGRTGELFF; CDR3nt: TGCGCCAGCAGCTCGGGACAGGGGAGGACCGGGGAGCTGTTTTTT
abundance: -; d_gene: -; v_gene: TRBV6-4; j_gene: TRBJ1-6; CDR3aa: CASSDSKLIPQTSSYNSPLHF; CDR3nt: TGTGCCAGCAGTGACTCGAAATTGATCCCCCAGACCAGCTCCTATAATTCACCCCTCCACTTT